What follows are 19 T cell receptor beta chains derived from one specimen sequenced in a study of blood T cell repertoires in COVID-19. Here immunoSEQ multiplex PCR was the method, and the copy in TCRdb shows in-frame clones only, minus some. Of around 400,000 clones in the sample, about four fifths were seen once. The source material was PBMCs or T cells enriched from blood (not recorded which). The source of these receptors is a woman aged 45-59 years who had recovered from COVID-19.

J is TRBJ2-1 and V is TRBV7-9; TRBD2 matches 9 bases. Germline CDR1 SEHNR, CDR2 FQNEAQ (reference sequence). J lost 4 bases, V lost 5 bases, and 15 bases had no gene match. This CDR3 region has 18 residues. CDR3 sequence: CASSPQIKIAGVYNEQFF. CDR3 DNA: TGTGCCAGCAGCCCCCAAATAAAAATAGCGGGAGTATACAATGAGCAGTTCTTC. Filled out from reference TRBV7-9 and TRBJ2-1, the complete variable domain reads DTGVSQNPRHKITKRGQNVTFRCDPISEHNRLYWYRQTLGQGPEFLTYFQNEAQLEKSRLLSDRFSAERPKGSFSTLEIQRTEQGDSAMYLCASSPQIKIAGVYNEQFFGPGTRLTVL.

J is TRBJ1-1 and V is TRBV29-1, with TRBD1 matching over 8 bases. CDR1 and CDR2 from the germline V gene are SQVTM and ANQGSEA. CDR3 length equals 11 residues. Trimming cost V 5 bases and J 6 bases; bases outside gene matches: 2. CDR3 region: CSVRTGPEAFF. The DNA for the CDR3 is TGCAGCGTTCGGACAGGGCCTGAAGCTTTCTTT.

V gene TRBV6-6 combines with J gene TRBJ2-7; D might be TRBD2 (5 bases). V lost 4 bases, J lost 3 bases, and 16 bases lay in between. Germline assignment: CDR1 MNHNY and CDR2 SVGAGI (reference sequence). The CDR3 covers 15 residues. CDR3 in amino acids: CASSLEAGPIYEQYF. Here the CDR3 DNA reads TGTGCCAGCAGTTTGGAGGCCGGGCCGATCTACGAGCAGTACTTC.

The chain uses TRBV5-1 and TRBJ2-5; 9 nucleotides line up with TRBD1. From germline, CDR1 is SGHRS and CDR2 YFSETQ. The CDR3 contains 14 residues. With V trimmed by 5 bases and J by 5 bases, 7 bases remained unmatched. Written as DNA, the CDR3 is TGCGCCAGCAGGCGGACAGGGGCGGGTGAGACCCAGTACTTC. Translating it yields CASRRTGAGETQYF.

The chain combines TRBV7-3 with TRBJ2-7; 10 nucleotides align to TRBD2. CDR1 and CDR2 (germline): SGHTA, FQGTGA. The CDR3 sequence is 16 residues long. The V and J ends lost 2 bases and 2 bases, in that order; junction bases with no gene match: 6. CDR3 region: CASSLSRTSGTYEQYF. The CDR3 DNA is TGTGCCAGCAGCTTATCGAGGACTAGCGGTACCTACGAGCAGTACTTC.

V is TRBV19 and J is TRBJ1-1; no firm D call. The germline V gene has CDR1 LNHDA and CDR2 SQIVND (reference sequence). V lost 3 bases and J 2 bases, leaving 7 bases between the germline ends. The CDR3 covers 13 residues. The CDR3 bases are TGTGCCAGTAGTATTGAGAGAAACACTGAAGCTTTCTTT. Translated: CASSIERNTEAFF.

The CDR3 DNA reads as TGTGCCAGCAGCTTAGCGGGGACAGGGCTCCTGAACACTGAAGCTTTCTTT. Residues: CASSLAGTGLLNTEAFF. V gene TRBV7-9 combines with J gene TRBJ1-1, with 9 bases aligning to TRBD1. V shed 0 bases, J shed 0 bases, and the junction held 5 bases outside the gene matches. Germline V gene sequence: CDR1 SEHNR, CDR2 FQNEAQ (reference sequence). CDR3 length: 17 amino acids.

V gene TRBV27 combines with J gene TRBJ2-2, with TRBD1 matching over 7 bases. Per the germline V gene, CDR1 is MNHEY and CDR2 is SMNVEV (reference sequence). With V trimmed by 3 bases and J by 1 base, 5 bases remained unmatched. This CDR3 has 16 amino acids. The CDR3 DNA reads TGTGCCAGCAGTTTTGCCGGGACAGAGAACACCGGGGAGCTGTTTTTT. Translated: CASSFAGTENTGELFF.

The rearrangement uses TRBV7-2 and TRBJ2-6, with D perhaps matching TRBD1 (7 bases). The CDR3 is made up of 16 amino acids. The germline gives CDR1 SGHTA, CDR2 FQGNSA. V dropped 5 bases and J dropped 4 bases, with 15 bases sitting between them. The CDR3 nucleotides are TGTGCCAGCAGCCCCAGGGGGGAGCGGGGGGCCAACGTCCTGACTTTC. Translated: CASSPRGERGANVLTF.

The rearrangement joins TRBV30 to TRBJ2-3; D unresolved. Trimming left V 0 bases short and J 1 base short, with 5 bases between. Germline V CDR1 and CDR2: GTSNPN, SVGIG (reference sequence). This CDR3 region has 13 residues. For the CDR3, the DNA is TGTGCCTGGAGTGTACCAGGCACAGATACGCAGTATTTT. Translation: CAWSVPGTDTQYF. Full variable domain (outside the CDR3, taken from reference TRBV30 and TRBJ2-3): SQTIHQWPATLVQPVGSPLSLECTVEGTSNPNLYWYRQAAGRGLQLLFYSVGIGQISSEVPQNLSASRPQDRQFILSSKKLLLSDSGFYLCAWSVPGTDTQYFGPGTRLTVL.

This rearrangement joins TRBV6-2 or TRBV6-3 to TRBJ2-3, with TRBD2 identical over 9 bases. CDR3 size: 15 residues. Trimming at V came to 6 bases and at J to 0 bases, leaving 4 bases not matched to a gene. The germline gives CDR1 MNHEY, CDR2 SVGEGT. The CDR3, as DNA: TGTGCCAGCAGCCGGACTAGCGCGAGCACAGATACGCAGTATTTT. Translation gives CASSRTSASTDTQYF.

This clone has a single count. The chain joins TRBV7-3 to TRBJ2-1, with D maybe TRBD1 (5 bases). V was cut by 5 bases and J by 5 bases, with 10 bases left in between. Per germline, CDR1 SGHTA and CDR2 FQGTGA. CDR3 length: 13 amino acids. The CDR3 reads CASSAGPDNEQFF. The CDR3 region has the DNA TGTGCCAGCAGCGCAGGGCCCGACAATGAGCAGTTCTTC. Combining the CDR3 with reference TRBV7-3 and TRBJ2-1 gives the whole variable domain GAGVSQTPSNKVTEKGKYVELRCDPISGHTALYWYRQSLGQGPEFLIYFQGTGAADDSGLPNDRFFAVRPEGSVSTLKIQRTERGDSAVYLCASSAGPDNEQFFGPGTRLTVL.

This chain links TRBV5-1 with TRBJ2-7, with D possibly TRBD2 on 6 matching bases. Deletions cut 0 bases from V and 5 bases from J, with 12 bases between. The CDR3 sequence is 14 residues long. Germline assignment: CDR1 SGHRS and CDR2 YFSETQ. The CDR3 loop is CASSLEAGSDEQYF. CDR3 DNA sequence: TGCGCCAGCAGCTTGGAGGCGGGATCGGACGAGCAGTACTTC.

V usage is TRBV6-5 and J usage is TRBJ2-7; D is unresolved. Germline V gene data show CDR1 as MNHEY and CDR2 as SVGAGI. The ends were cut back, 6 bases at V and 7 bases at J, with 19 bases in the middle. The CDR3 is 14 amino acids. CDR3 DNA sequence: TGTGCCAGCAGGAGATTGGGTCCCGACGGGGAGCAGTACTTC. Protein product: CASRRLGPDGEQYF.

This chain links TRBV5-1 with TRBJ1-2; D not resolved. There are 13 residues in the CDR3. V was pared by 6 bases and J by 2 bases, with 11 bases between. Germline assignment: CDR1 SGHRS and CDR2 YFSETQ. As DNA, the CDR3 is TGCGCCAGCAACGCGAGCAAAAACTATGGCTACACCTTC. It encodes CASNASKNYGYTF.

V usage is TRBV9 and J usage is TRBJ1-1, with 10 bases fitting TRBD1. The CDR3 runs to 13 residues. The germline V gene has CDR1 SGDLS and CDR2 YYNGEE. V shed 4 bases and J 8 bases; nucleotides not matched to a gene: 5. CDR3 region: CASSRQGAAEAFF. The CDR3 bases are TGTGCCAGCAGCAGACAGGGGGCTGCCGAAGCTTTCTTT.

The V gene is TRBV7-3, the J gene TRBJ1-1; D is unclear. CDR1 SGHTA and CDR2 FQGTGA come from the germline V gene. The CDR3 length is 13 residues. Trimming removed 0 bases at V and 2 bases at J, with 4 bases between. The CDR3 protein is CASSLTTNTEAFF. The CDR3 region has the DNA TGTGCCAGCAGCTTAACGACAAACACTGAAGCTTTCTTT.

The chain joins TRBV9 to TRBJ2-3; 9 bases fit TRBD1. The germline gives CDR1 SGDLS, CDR2 YYNGEE. The CDR3 has 14 amino acids. V shed 9 bases, J shed 3 bases, and the junction held 8 bases outside the gene matches. CDR3: CATATGTGTDTQYF. CDR3 DNA sequence: TGTGCCACCGCTACCGGGACAGGGACAGATACGCAGTATTTT.

The rearrangement joins TRBV2 to TRBJ1-4, with unresolved D. With 3 bases removed from V and 0 bases from J, the gap between germline ends came to 8 bases. CDR3 length: 15 residues. Germline lookup yields CDR1 SNHLY and CDR2 FYNNEI. The CDR3: CASSDAMATNEKLFF. CDR3 DNA: TGTGCCAGCAGTGACGCTATGGCAACTAATGAAAAACTGTTTTTT.